The rows below give T cell receptor beta chains drawn from one sample of a study of blood T cell repertoires in COVID-19. Produced via immunoSEQ multiplex PCR; TCRdb's table is partial and in-frame only. The data contain approximately 89,000 clones, approximately 90% of them singletons. The sample consisted of peripheral blood. The receptors come from a man aged 65 to 79 with acute or convalescent COVID-19. CDR3s include the opening cysteine and the closing phenylalanine or tryptophan. Each record gives: V gene, J gene, CDR3 protein.

V gene: TRBV28
J gene: TRBJ2-5
CDR3 protein: CASRQVGETQYF

V gene: TRBV10-2
J gene: TRBJ2-3
CDR3 protein: CASTPGTGVADTQYF

V gene: TRBV7-2
J gene: TRBJ1-6
CDR3 protein: CASSLAGTGTFPLHF

V gene: TRBV9
J gene: TRBJ2-3
CDR3 protein: CASSEPPGRSTDTQYF

V gene: TRBV11-2
J gene: TRBJ1-3
CDR3 protein: CASSRLGSGNTIYF

V gene: TRBV7-9
J gene: TRBJ1-4
CDR3 protein: CASSTDRAGEKLFF

V gene: TRBV5-4
J gene: TRBJ2-5
CDR3 protein: CASSGSGGAQETQYF

V gene: TRBV28
J gene: TRBJ2-1
CDR3 protein: CASSRGVYNEQFF

V gene: TRBV5-1
J gene: TRBJ1-4
CDR3 protein: CASSPSRGGRANEKLFF

V gene: TRBV21-1
J gene: TRBJ1-5
CDR3 protein: CASKPQGVGQPQHF

V gene: TRBV3-1/TRBV3-2
J gene: TRBJ2-3
CDR3 protein: CASSQDTAGGTDTQYF

V gene: TRBV2
J gene: TRBJ2-5
CDR3 protein: CASKNTGMEVQETQYF

V gene: TRBV7-9
J gene: TRBJ2-3
CDR3 protein: CASSLVENQADTQYF

V gene: TRBV7-6
J gene: TRBJ1-2
CDR3 protein: CASSLVQGAGDGYTF

V gene: TRBV7-8
J gene: TRBJ2-2
CDR3 protein: CASSMTSGGATGELFF

V gene: TRBV12-3/TRBV12-4
J gene: TRBJ1-5
CDR3 protein: CASSFKPQPQHF

V gene: TRBV6-5
J gene: TRBJ1-6
CDR3 protein: CASTKRDSGESPLHF

V gene: TRBV6-1
J gene: TRBJ1-2
CDR3 protein: CASSEAHRNYGYTF

V gene: TRBV2
J gene: TRBJ1-1
CDR3 protein: CASSDGPGQGNTEAFF

V gene: TRBV18
J gene: TRBJ1-1
CDR3 protein: CASSPTRGEGTEAFF

V gene: TRBV9
J gene: TRBJ2-5
CDR3 protein: CASSVGGQGVKTQYF

V gene: TRBV6-5
J gene: TRBJ2-2
CDR3 protein: CASSYSGRVGTGELFF

V gene: TRBV28
J gene: TRBJ1-2
CDR3 protein: CASSFNREGYTF

V gene: TRBV27
J gene: TRBJ1-2
CDR3 protein: CASRGTENYGYTF

V gene: TRBV5-8
J gene: TRBJ1-2
CDR3 protein: CASSLRGVLTYGYTF

V gene: TRBV5-6
J gene: TRBJ1-5
CDR3 protein: CASSKTSGSQHF

V gene: TRBV28
J gene: TRBJ1-4
CDR3 protein: CASSLQQVNEKLFF

V gene: TRBV4-1
J gene: TRBJ1-1
CDR3 protein: CASSQPGQGVTEAFF

V gene: TRBV23-1
J gene: TRBJ2-7
CDR3 protein: CASPVLSGKTTYEQYF